The 29 T cell receptor beta chains in this list originate from one sample, sequenced in a study of OX40 agonist ivuxolimab in advanced cancers. Clones were sequenced by immunoSEQ multiplex PCR, and TCRdb holds only the in-frame ones, with some missing. The sample carries under 75,000 clones, 90% to 95% recorded once. This material consisted of CD4+ or CD8+ T cells sorted from blood, taken in a trial of the OX40 agonist ivuxolimab. Source of these receptors: an adult with an advanced solid tumor such as melanoma, head and neck, liver or kidney cancer.

The V call is TRBV27, the J call TRBJ2-2; D unresolved. Germline V gene lookup returns CDR1 MNHEY and CDR2 SMNVEV (reference sequence). The CDR3 spans 14 residues. V lost 4 bases to trimming and J lost 5 bases, with 11 bases between them. CDR3 in DNA: TGTGCCAGCAGTTATACATTCTCTACCGGGGAGCTGTTTTTT. Its translation: CASSYTFSTGELFF.

This rearrangement joins TRBV11-3 to TRBJ2-1, with 9 bases aligning to TRBD2. The CDR3 spans 15 residues. Germline V gene lookup returns CDR1 SGHNT and CDR2 YENEEA. Trimming removed 1 base from V and 8 bases from J; junction bases left unmatched: 6. The CDR3 DNA follows: TGTGCCAGCAGCTTAGCGGCTAGCGGGATCTATGAGCAGTTCTTC. It translates to CASSLAASGIYEQFF.

The genes are TRBV27 and TRBJ2-1; D remains unclear. Germline lookup yields CDR1 MNHEY and CDR2 SMNVEV (reference sequence). The CDR3 is made up of 15 amino acids. The V end lost 0 bases, the J end lost 2 bases, and 8 bases lay between the germline ends. The CDR3 loop reads CASSLSGPAYNEQFF. CDR3 nucleotides: TGTGCCAGCAGTTTATCTGGTCCAGCCTACAATGAGCAGTTCTTC.

The chain is built from TRBV28 and TRBJ2-5; D unresolved. With 10 bases removed from V and 13 bases from J, the gap between germline ends came to 19 bases. The CDR3 runs to 11 residues. The germline CDR1 and CDR2 sequences are MDHEN and SYDVKM. The CDR3 DNA reads TGTGCCACCCTCCCTTGGGTGCCCTGGTACTTC. As protein: CATLPWVPWYF.

This sequence joins TRBV6-1 and TRBJ2-7; D is perhaps TRBD1 (6 bases). Looked up from germline, CDR1 is MNHNS and CDR2 is SASEGT. Trimming removed 10 bases at V and 2 bases at J, with 9 bases between. There are 11 residues in the CDR3. The CDR3: CAIGQTYEQYF. For the CDR3, the DNA is TGTGCCATCGGACAGACCTACGAGCAGTACTTC.

As DNA, the CDR3 is TGCGCCAGCAGTGAGTTTGCGAATCCCCTTTTCTTC. Protein product: CASSEFANPLFF. V and J are TRBV10-1 and TRBJ2-1, with D uncertain. CDR1 is WNHNN, CDR2 SYGVQD, per germline (reference sequence). Trimming removed 1 base at V and 16 bases at J, with 14 bases between. The CDR3 sequence is 12 residues long.

The V and J genes are TRBV27 and TRBJ1-2; D unclear. Germline assignment: CDR1 MNHEY and CDR2 SMNVEV (reference sequence). V was trimmed by 5 bases and J by 2 bases, leaving 15 bases between them. The CDR3 length is 15 residues. CDR3 coding DNA: TGTGCCAGCAGTCCCCTGCCGGGCGGGAACTATGGCTACACCTTC. Protein sequence: CASSPLPGGNYGYTF.

The chain couples TRBV4-1 to TRBJ1-2; 8 positions agree with TRBD1. V was pared by 1 base and J by 6 bases, with 10 bases of the junction left unmatched. CDR3 length: 16 residues. Germline V CDR1 and CDR2: MGHRA, YSYEKL. CDR3 nucleotides: TGCGCCAGCAGCCAAGGCCCGGACAGGGAGATAAATGGCTACACCTTC. Encoded protein: CASSQGPDREINGYTF.

A remark on this clone: The sample holds other DNA sequences that translate to the same CDR3. This chain uses TRBV5-6 with TRBJ1-1, with D hard to call. CDR3 length: 11 residues. Germline V gives CDR1 SGHDT, CDR2 YYEEEE. The germline V and J ends were trimmed by 0 bases and 5 bases, with 2 bases remaining between them. As DNA, the CDR3 is TGTGCCAGCAGCTTGGGGACTGAAGCTTTCTTT. Residues: CASSLGTEAFF.

This rearrangement joins TRBV29-1 to TRBJ2-2; 9 bases fit TRBD2. Germline V gives CDR1 SQVTM, CDR2 ANQGSEA. V lost 0 bases and J lost 6; bases outside the gene matches: 11. This CDR3 region has 17 residues. The CDR3 nucleotides read TGCAGCGTTGAAGATTTCCCTATAGCGGGAGCGGCCGGGGAGCTGTTTTTT. Translation gives CSVEDFPIAGAAGELFF.

The CDR3 loop reads CASSHRGPEKLFF. DNA of the CDR3: TGTGCCAGCAGCCACCGGGGTCCTGAAAAACTGTTTTTT. The gene calls are TRBV13 and TRBJ1-4; D is undetermined. V lost 5 bases to trimming and J lost 7 bases, with 11 bases between them. Germline V gene sequence: CDR1 PRHDT, CDR2 FYEKMQ (reference sequence). The CDR3 consists of 13 residues. Complete variable domain (other parts from reference TRBV13 and TRBJ1-4): AAGVIQSPRHLIKEKRETATLKCYPIPRHDTVYWYQQGPGQDPQFLISFYEKMQSDKGSIPDRFSAQQFSDYHSELNMSSLELGDSALYFCASSHRGPEKLFFGSGTQLSVL.

The J gene is TRBJ2-1, the V gene TRBV5-6, with 12 bases identical to TRBD2. The CDR3 extends over 13 amino acids. Germline CDR1 reads SGHDT; CDR2 reads YYEEEE. V shed 2 bases and J 10 bases; nucleotides not matched to a gene: 1. The CDR3 DNA reads TGTGCCAGCAGCTTTGGGACTAGCGGGGAGCAGTTCTTC. Amino acids: CASSFGTSGEQFF.

V usage is TRBV19 and J usage is TRBJ2-7; D is uncertain. Germline CDR1 is LNHDA and CDR2 is SQIVND (reference sequence). V dropped 3 bases and J dropped 0 bases, with 6 bases sitting between them. The CDR3 extends over 13 amino acids. CDR3 bases: TGTGCCAGTAGTATTGATCTCTCCTACGAGCAGTACTTC. Amino acid sequence: CASSIDLSYEQYF.

The chain combines TRBV9 with TRBJ1-1; D ambiguous. Per the germline V gene, CDR1 is SGDLS and CDR2 is YYNGEE. This CDR3 region has 13 residues. The V gene lost 4 bases and the J gene lost 1 base, with 8 bases spanning the gap. CDR3: CASSWAGNTEAFF. The CDR3 DNA reads as TGTGCCAGCAGCTGGGCGGGGAACACTGAAGCTTTCTTT. The variable domain in full, completed from reference TRBV9 and TRBJ1-1, reads DSGVTQTPKHLITATGQRVTLRCSPRSGDLSVYWYQQSLDQGLQFLIQYYNGEERAKGNILERFSAQQFPDLHSELNLSSLELGDSALYFCASSWAGNTEAFFGQGTRLTVV.

The chain links TRBV4-3 to TRBJ2-5; D is unclear. The closer fit of TRBJ2-7 to the DNA end suggests the J call may be wrong. There are 14 residues in the CDR3. Germline V gives CDR1 LGHNA, CDR2 YSLEER. The CDR3 is CASSQVLGIYEQYF. The DNA of the CDR3 is TGCGCCAGCAGCCAAGTCTTAGGGATTTACGAGCAGTACTTC.

The chain uses TRBV6-6 and TRBJ2-7; no clear D gene. The V end lost 0 bases, the J end lost 9 bases, and 15 bases lay between the germline ends. This CDR3 comprises 14 residues. Germline assignment: CDR1 MNHNY and CDR2 SVGAGI (reference sequence). The CDR3: CASSYSTPSHGQYF. The CDR3 nucleotides read TGTGCCAGCAGTTACTCGACTCCCTCGCACGGGCAGTACTTC.

V usage is TRBV9 and J usage is TRBJ2-1; the match to TRBD2 covers 8 bases. The CDR3 consists of 17 residues. Per the germline V gene, CDR1 is SGDLS and CDR2 is YYNGEE. V shed 7 bases and J 0 bases; nucleotides not matched to a gene: 12. CDR3 nucleotides: TGTGCCAGCGCAAGGACTAGCTTTACGAGCTCCTACAATGAGCAGTTCTTC. The encoded protein is CASARTSFTSSYNEQFF.

The V and J genes are TRBV19 and TRBJ2-7; the D gene is possibly TRBD1 (5 bases). V shed 5 bases and J shed 3 bases, with 11 bases lying between them. The CDR3 spans 13 residues. CDR1 and CDR2 (germline): LNHDA, SQIVND (reference sequence). This chain's CDR3 is CASSRTGFYEQYF. DNA of the CDR3: TGTGCCAGTAGTCGTACAGGTTTCTACGAGCAGTACTTC.

The chain carries TRBV7-8 and TRBJ2-1, with D possibly called TRBD1 or TRBD2 (5 bases each). V was pared by 5 bases and J by 0 bases, with 11 bases between. Per germline, CDR1 SGHVS and CDR2 FQNEAQ. This CDR3 has 15 residues. The CDR3 coding sequence is TGTGCCAGCAGCCCTGTTGGGGGCTCCTACAATGAGCAGTTCTTC. This encodes CASSPVGGSYNEQFF.

V gene TRBV11-2 combines with J gene TRBJ2-7; TRBD2 matches 14 bases. The CDR3 runs 15 residues. V dropped 6 bases and J dropped 2; count of bases not matched to a gene: 3. CDR1 is SGHAT and CDR2 is FQNNGV in the germline V gene. The CDR3 protein is CASRGLAGAPYEQYF. CDR3 DNA sequence: TGTGCCAGCAGGGGACTAGCGGGAGCTCCCTACGAGCAGTACTTC.

This sequence joins TRBV4-3 and TRBJ2-1; maybe TRBD2 (5 bases). Trimming took 0 bases from V and 9 from J, leaving 9 bases between them. The length of the CDR3 is 13 residues. CDR1 and CDR2 (germline): LGHNA, YSLEER. The CDR3 nucleotides are TGCGCCAGCAGCCAAGATGTCCTAGCTGAGCAGTTCTTC. Its translation is CASSQDVLAEQFF.

This clone turned up a few times. The chain couples TRBV11-2 to TRBJ2-7; D not certain. Trimming shortened V by 5 bases and J by 4 bases, and 9 bases separated the two germline ends. CDR3 length: 12 amino acids. The germline gives CDR1 SGHAT, CDR2 FQNNGV. The CDR3 region is CASSPDTYEQYF. The CDR3 nucleotides read TGTGCCAGCAGCCCCGACACATACGAGCAGTACTTC.

The chain is built from TRBV2 and TRBJ1-5; the D is unclear. Trimming left V 6 bases short and J 0 bases short, with 6 bases between. This CDR3 comprises 13 residues. The germline gives CDR1 SNHLY, CDR2 FYNNEI. The CDR3 reads CASSPYSNQPQHF. The DNA for the CDR3 is TGTGCCAGCAGCCCCTATAGCAATCAGCCCCAGCATTTT.

This clone was detected only a few times. V usage is TRBV6-1 and J usage is TRBJ1-5; D remains ambiguous. The CDR3 extends over 12 amino acids. The V and J ends lost 6 bases and 7 bases respectively, with 10 bases between them. Germline lookup yields CDR1 MNHNS and CDR2 SASEGT. The CDR3 DNA follows: TGTGCCAGCAGGCCACTCGGGCAGCCCCAGCATTTT. Its protein is CASRPLGQPQHF.

V and J are TRBV25-1 and TRBJ1-5, with D perhaps matching TRBD1 (5 bases). Looked up from germline, CDR1 is MGHDK and CDR2 is SYGVNS. The CDR3 runs 15 residues. Trimming cost V 2 bases and J 0 bases, with 8 bases left between them. DNA for the CDR3: TGTGCCAGCAGTGAAGGGGGGTATAGCAATCAGCCCCAGCATTTT. It encodes CASSEGGYSNQPQHF.

V gene TRBV11-3 combines with J gene TRBJ2-2, with TRBD2 as a possible D gene (6 bases). The CDR3 contains 14 residues. Trimming shortened V by 4 bases and J by 6 bases, and 12 bases separated the two germline ends. Per germline, CDR1 SGHNT and CDR2 YENEEA. Here the CDR3 DNA reads TGTGCCAGCAGCTCCCGGGGGATTGCCGGGGAGCTGTTTTTT. Translating it yields CASSSRGIAGELFF.

The chain uses TRBV29-1 and TRBJ2-7; D possibly corresponds to TRBD2 (5 bases). CDR1 is SQVTM, CDR2 ANQGSEA, per germline. V lost 2 bases and J 3 bases, leaving 14 bases between the germline ends. The CDR3 loop spans 14 amino acids. CDR3 region: CSVELDYGVYEQYF. For the CDR3, the DNA is TGCAGCGTTGAATTAGACTACGGAGTCTACGAGCAGTACTTC.

The rearrangement links TRBV28 to TRBJ2-3; TRBD2 matches at 13 bases. Unmatched junction bases numbered 11, after V lost 3 bases and J lost 2 bases. Germline assignment: CDR1 MDHEN and CDR2 SYDVKM. The CDR3 covers 19 residues. The CDR3 here is CASSFPGGGLAGITDTQYF. DNA of the CDR3: TGTGCCAGCAGTTTCCCAGGGGGGGGACTAGCGGGAATCACAGATACGCAGTATTTT.

V is TRBV7-2 and J is TRBJ1-2; D is unresolved. The CDR3 extends over 12 amino acids. Germline lookup yields CDR1 SGHTA and CDR2 FQGNSA. V was cut by 1 base and J by 8 bases, with 8 bases left in between. CDR3 in DNA: TGTGCCAGCAGCTTAGGCCCTGGGGGCTACACCTTC. The encoded protein is CASSLGPGGYTF. Using reference TRBV7-2 and TRBJ1-2 for the parts outside the CDR3, the full variable domain is GAGVSQSPSNKVTEKGKDVELRCDPISGHTALYWYRQSLGQGLEFLIYFQGNSAPDKSGLPSDRFSAERTGGSVSTLTIQRTQQEDSAVYLCASSLGPGGYTFGSGTRLTVV.